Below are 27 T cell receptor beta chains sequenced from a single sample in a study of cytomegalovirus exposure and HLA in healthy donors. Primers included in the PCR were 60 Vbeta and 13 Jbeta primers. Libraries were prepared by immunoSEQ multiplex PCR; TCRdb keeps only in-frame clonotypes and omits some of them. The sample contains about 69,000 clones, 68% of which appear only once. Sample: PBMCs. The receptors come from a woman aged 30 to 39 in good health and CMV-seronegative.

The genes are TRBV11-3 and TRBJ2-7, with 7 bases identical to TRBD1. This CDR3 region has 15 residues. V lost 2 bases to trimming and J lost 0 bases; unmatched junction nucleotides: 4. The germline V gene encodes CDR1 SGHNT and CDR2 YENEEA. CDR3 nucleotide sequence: TGTGCCAGCAGCTTAAAAACAGGGGCCTCCTACGAGCAGTACTTC. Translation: CASSLKTGASYEQYF.

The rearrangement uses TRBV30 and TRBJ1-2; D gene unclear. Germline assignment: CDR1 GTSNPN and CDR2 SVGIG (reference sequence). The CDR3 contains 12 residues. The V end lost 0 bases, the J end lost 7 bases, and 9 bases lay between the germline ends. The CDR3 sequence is CAWSVPHPGYTF. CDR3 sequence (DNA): TGTGCCTGGAGTGTCCCCCATCCTGGCTACACCTTC.

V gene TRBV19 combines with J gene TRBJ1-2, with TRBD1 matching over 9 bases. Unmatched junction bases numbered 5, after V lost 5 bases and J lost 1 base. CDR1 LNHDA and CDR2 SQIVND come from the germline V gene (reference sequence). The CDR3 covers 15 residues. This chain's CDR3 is CASSRTGADNYGYTF. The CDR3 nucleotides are TGTGCCAGTAGTCGGACAGGGGCAGATAACTATGGCTACACCTTC.

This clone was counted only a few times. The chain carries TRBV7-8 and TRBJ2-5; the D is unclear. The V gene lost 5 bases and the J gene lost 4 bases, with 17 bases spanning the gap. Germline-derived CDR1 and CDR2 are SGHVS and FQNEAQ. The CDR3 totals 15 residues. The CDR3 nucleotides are TGTGCCAGCAGCCTTAGTAATCTTGTCGGAGAGACCCAGTACTTC. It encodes CASSLSNLVGETQYF. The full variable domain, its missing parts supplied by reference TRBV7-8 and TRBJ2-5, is GAGVSQSPRYKVAKRGQDVALRCDPISGHVSLFWYQQALGQGPEFLTYFQNEAQLDKSGLPSDRFFAERPEGSVSTLKIQRTQQEDSAVYLCASSLSNLVGETQYFGPGTRLLVL.

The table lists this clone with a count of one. The CDR3 region has the DNA TGCAGCGTTACCCCCCCGGAGGGAGGGAGTGAGACCCAGTACTTC. Translated, it gives CSVTPPEGGSETQYF. The chain links TRBV29-1 to TRBJ2-5, with TRBD2 matching over 7 bases. CDR3 size: 15 residues. V shed 5 bases, J shed 5 bases, and the junction held 14 bases outside the gene matches. The germline V gene encodes CDR1 SQVTM and CDR2 ANQGSEA.

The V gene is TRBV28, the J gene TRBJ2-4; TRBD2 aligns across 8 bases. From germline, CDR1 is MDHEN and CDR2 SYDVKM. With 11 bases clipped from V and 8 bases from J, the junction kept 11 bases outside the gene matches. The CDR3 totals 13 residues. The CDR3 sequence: CAGGRGGVDIQYF. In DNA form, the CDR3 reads TGTGCCGGGGGCCGGGGGGGGGTTGACATTCAGTACTTC.

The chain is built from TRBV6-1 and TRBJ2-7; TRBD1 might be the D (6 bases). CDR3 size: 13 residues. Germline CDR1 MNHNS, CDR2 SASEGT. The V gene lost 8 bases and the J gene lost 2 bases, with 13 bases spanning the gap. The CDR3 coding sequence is TGTGCCAGCTTGGTCACAGGGCCCTACGAGCAGTACTTC. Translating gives CASLVTGPYEQYF.

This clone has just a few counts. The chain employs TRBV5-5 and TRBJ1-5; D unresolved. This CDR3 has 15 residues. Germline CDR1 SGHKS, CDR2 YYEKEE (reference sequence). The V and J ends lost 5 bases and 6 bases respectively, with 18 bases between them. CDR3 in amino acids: CASSHRVSEGQPQHF. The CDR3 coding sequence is TGTGCCAGCAGTCACCGGGTCTCTGAGGGTCAGCCCCAGCATTTT.

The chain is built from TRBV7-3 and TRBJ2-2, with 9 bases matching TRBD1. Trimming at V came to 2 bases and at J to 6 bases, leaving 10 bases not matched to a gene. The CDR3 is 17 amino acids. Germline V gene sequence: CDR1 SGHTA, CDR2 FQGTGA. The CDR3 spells CASSLSDRGFLAGELFF. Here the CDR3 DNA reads TGTGCCAGCAGCTTATCGGACAGGGGATTTCTGGCCGGGGAGCTGTTTTTT.

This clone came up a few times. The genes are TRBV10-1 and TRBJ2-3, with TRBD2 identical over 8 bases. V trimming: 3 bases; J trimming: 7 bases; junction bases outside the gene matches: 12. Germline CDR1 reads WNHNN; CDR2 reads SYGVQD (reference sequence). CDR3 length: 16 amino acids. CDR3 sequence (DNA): TGCGCCAGCAGTGACTTGGCGGGGGGCACCTCTTATACGCAGTATTTT. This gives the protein CASSDLAGGTSYTQYF.

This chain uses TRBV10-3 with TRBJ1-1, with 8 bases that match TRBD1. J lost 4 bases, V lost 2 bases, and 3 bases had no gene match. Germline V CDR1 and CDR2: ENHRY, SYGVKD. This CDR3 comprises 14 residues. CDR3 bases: TGTGCCATCAGTGAGACAGGGGGTGTCACTGAAGCTTTCTTT. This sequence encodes CAISETGGVTEAFF.

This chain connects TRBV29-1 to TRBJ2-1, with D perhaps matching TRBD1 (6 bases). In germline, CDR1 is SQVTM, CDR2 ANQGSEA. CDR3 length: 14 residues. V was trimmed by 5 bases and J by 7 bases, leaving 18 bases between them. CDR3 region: CSVSPAGGGNEQFF. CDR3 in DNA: TGCAGCGTTTCCCCGGCTGGGGGCGGGAATGAGCAGTTCTTC.

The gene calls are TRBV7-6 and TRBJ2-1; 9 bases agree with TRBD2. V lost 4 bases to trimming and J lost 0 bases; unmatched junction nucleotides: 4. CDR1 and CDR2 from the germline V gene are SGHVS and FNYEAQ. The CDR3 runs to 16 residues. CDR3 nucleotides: TGTGCCAGCAGCTCGTATAGCGGGGGCTCCTACAATGAGCAGTTCTTC. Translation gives CASSSYSGGSYNEQFF.

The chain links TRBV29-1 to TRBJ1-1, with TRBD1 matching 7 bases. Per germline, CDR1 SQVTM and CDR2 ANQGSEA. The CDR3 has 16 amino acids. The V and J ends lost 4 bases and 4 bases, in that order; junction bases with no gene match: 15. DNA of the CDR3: TGCAGCGTTGTTGATCCGGACAGGATAGGTGGCACTGAAGCTTTCTTT. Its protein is CSVVDPDRIGGTEAFF.

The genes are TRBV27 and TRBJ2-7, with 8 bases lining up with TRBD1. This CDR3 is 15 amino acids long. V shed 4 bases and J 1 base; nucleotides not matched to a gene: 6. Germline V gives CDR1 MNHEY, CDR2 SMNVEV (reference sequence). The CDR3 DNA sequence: TGTGCCAGCAGTTCCAGGGGGCTAGGGTCCTACGAGCAGTACTTC. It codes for CASSSRGLGSYEQYF.

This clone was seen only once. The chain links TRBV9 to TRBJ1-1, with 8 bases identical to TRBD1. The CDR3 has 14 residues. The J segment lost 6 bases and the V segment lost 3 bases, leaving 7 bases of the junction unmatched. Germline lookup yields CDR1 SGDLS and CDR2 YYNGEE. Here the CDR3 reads CASSGQQGVAEAFF. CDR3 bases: TGTGCCAGCAGCGGTCAACAGGGGGTGGCTGAAGCTTTCTTT.

CDR3 amino acids: CASSLTGTEAFF. The DNA for the CDR3 is TGTGCCAGTAGTTTAACGGGGACTGAAGCTTTCTTT. This chain joins TRBV19 and TRBJ1-1; D unclear. Germline CDR1 and CDR2: LNHDA and SQIVND (reference sequence). The CDR3 is made up of 12 amino acids. Trimming took off 5 bases at V and 5 bases at J, with 9 bases between the two ends.

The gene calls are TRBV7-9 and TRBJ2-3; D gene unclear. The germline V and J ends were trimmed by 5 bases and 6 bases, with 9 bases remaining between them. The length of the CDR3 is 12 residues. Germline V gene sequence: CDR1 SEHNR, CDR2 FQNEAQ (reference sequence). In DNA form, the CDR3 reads TGTGCCAGCAGCCCCTTAGCCGATACGCAGTATTTT. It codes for CASSPLADTQYF.

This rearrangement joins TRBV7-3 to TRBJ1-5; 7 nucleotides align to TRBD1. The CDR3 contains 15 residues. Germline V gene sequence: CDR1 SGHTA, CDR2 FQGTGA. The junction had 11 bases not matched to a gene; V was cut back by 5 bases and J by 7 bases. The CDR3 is CASSQDRPVKQPQHF. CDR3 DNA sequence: TGTGCCAGCAGCCAGGACAGGCCGGTTAAGCAGCCCCAGCATTTT.

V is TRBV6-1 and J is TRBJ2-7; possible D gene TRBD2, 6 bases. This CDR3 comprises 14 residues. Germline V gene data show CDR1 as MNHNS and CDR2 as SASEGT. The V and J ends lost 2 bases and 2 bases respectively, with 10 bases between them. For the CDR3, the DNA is TGTGCCAGCAGTGAACAGGAGGGCCCCTACGAGCAGTACTTC. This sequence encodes CASSEQEGPYEQYF.

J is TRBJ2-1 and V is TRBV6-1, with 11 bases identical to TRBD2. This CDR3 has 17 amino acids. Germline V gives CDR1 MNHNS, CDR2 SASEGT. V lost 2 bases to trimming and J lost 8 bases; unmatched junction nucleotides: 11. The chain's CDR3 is CASSEYLAGGGGHEQFF. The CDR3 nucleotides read TGTGCCAGCAGTGAATACCTAGCGGGGGGCGGAGGTCATGAGCAGTTCTTC.

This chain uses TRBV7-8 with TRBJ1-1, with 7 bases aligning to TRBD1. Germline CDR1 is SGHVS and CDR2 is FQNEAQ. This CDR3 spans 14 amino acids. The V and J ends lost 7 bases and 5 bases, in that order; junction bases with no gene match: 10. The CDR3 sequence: CASMLIQGQTEAFF. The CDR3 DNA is TGTGCCAGCATGCTTATTCAGGGACAGACTGAAGCTTTCTTT.

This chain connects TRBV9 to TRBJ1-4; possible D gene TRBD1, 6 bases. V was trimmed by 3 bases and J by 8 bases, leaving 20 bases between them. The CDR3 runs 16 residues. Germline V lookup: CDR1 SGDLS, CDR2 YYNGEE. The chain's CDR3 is CASSGKTGLNKEKLFF. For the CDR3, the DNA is TGTGCCAGCAGCGGAAAGACAGGCCTAAATAAGGAAAAACTGTTTTTT. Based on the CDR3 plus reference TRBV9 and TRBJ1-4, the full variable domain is DSGVTQTPKHLITATGQRVTLRCSPRSGDLSVYWYQQSLDQGLQFLIQYYNGEERAKGNILERFSAQQFPDLHSELNLSSLELGDSALYFCASSGKTGLNKEKLFFGSGTQLSVL.

The CDR3 DNA reads as TGTGCCAGCATTAGACATAGCGGGACCCAAGAGACCCAGTACTTC. Amino acids: CASIRHSGTQETQYF. This sequence joins TRBV6-1 and TRBJ2-5; TRBD2 agrees at 8 bases. Germline trimming cut 7 bases from V and 1 base from J; bases unmatched to any gene: 8. Per the germline V gene, CDR1 is MNHNS and CDR2 is SASEGT. There are 15 residues in the CDR3.

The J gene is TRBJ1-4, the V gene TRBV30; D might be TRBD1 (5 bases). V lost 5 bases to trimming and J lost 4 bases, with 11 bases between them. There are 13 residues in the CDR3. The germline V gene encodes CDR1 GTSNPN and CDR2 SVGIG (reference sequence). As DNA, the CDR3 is TGTGCCTGGGCTGACAGCTATAATGAAAAACTGTTTTTT. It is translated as CAWADSYNEKLFF. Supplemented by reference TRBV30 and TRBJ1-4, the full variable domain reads SQTIHQWPATLVQPVGSPLSLECTVEGTSNPNLYWYRQAAGRGLQLLFYSVGIGQISSEVPQNLSASRPQDRQFILSSKKLLLSDSGFYLCAWADSYNEKLFFGSGTQLSVL.

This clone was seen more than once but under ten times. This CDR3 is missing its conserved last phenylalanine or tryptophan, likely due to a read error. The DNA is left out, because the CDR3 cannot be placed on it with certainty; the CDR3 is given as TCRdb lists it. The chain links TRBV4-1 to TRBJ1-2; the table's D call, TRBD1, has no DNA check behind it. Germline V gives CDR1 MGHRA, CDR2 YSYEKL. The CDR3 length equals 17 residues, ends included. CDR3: CASSPDTGDIRNYGYTV.

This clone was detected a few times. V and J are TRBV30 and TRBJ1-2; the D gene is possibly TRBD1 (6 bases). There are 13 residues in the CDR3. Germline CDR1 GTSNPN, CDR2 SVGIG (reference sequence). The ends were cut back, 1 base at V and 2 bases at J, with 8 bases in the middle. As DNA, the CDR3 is TGTGCCTGGAGTGGGACAGCCAACTATGGCTACACCTTC. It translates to CAWSGTANYGYTF.